Below, one T cell receptor beta chain is given with its context. Its antigen is unknown. This sample was taken from a study of radiotherapy plus CTLA-4 blockade in lung cancer. Study in general: Disease control was achieved by just over 30% of patients, and objective responses by 15% to 20%.

Study-level findings and limits: There was expansion of tumor-derived TCR clones in blood after radiotherapy plus ipilimumab. Together with interferon-beta, which increased in serum after radiation, early dynamic changes in blood T cell clones were reportedly the best predictors of response.

Some clones are missing from TCRdb's copy, which holds only in-frame ones; the method was immunoSEQ multiplex PCR. The sample shows over 95,000 clones, under 85% of them seen only once. Receiving focal radiation plus CTLA-4 blockade with ipilimumab were patients who had chemo-refractory metastatic non-small-cell lung cancer. The CDR3 has 16 residues. The trim removed 6 bases at V and 2 bases at J, leaving 7 bases unmatched. CDR1 and CDR2 from the germline V gene are MNHEY and SMNVEV (reference sequence). This rearrangement joins TRBV27 to TRBJ2-3; 11 nucleotides match TRBD2. Sequences were derived from peripheral blood, sampled from a patient treated with radiotherapy plus ipilimumab. This TCR derives from a human donor with non-small cell lung cancer who had a partial response to radiotherapy plus ipilimumab. Some clones in this sample may be carry-over from other donors' samples. Written as DNA, the CDR3 is TGTGCCAGCAGGCCCACTAGCGGGGGTCACACAGATACGCAGTATTTT. Protein: CASRPTSGGHTDTQYF.